The clone carrying this TCR beta chain was seen a few times. This CDR3 is 15 amino acids long. Germline CDR1 SGHTA, CDR2 FQGNSA. Trimming removed 7 bases from V and 0 bases from J; junction bases left unmatched: 7. This sample is drawn from a study of response to subunit inactivated influenza vaccine. TCRdb independently ran MiXCR on the RT-PCR reads; one entry per CDR3 protein. The data show about 500,000 distinct CDR3 sequences, 10% to 15% seen once. This specimen consisted of PBMCs from blood, obtained 45 days after vaccination. The rearrangement links TRBV7-2 to TRBJ2-3; 7 bases align to TRBD2. The source of this sequence is a man aged 50-59 years who received an inactivated influenza vaccine. As DNA, the CDR3 is TGTGCCAGCACCCAAGCGGGGACTAGCACAGATACGCAGTATTTT. Protein product: CASTQAGTSTDTQYF.